This record concerns one TCR beta chain sequence. Its antigen is unknown. No much larger clonotype is one base removed from it; base qualities were not supplied. This entry comes from a study of shared clonotypes between healthy human individuals (dated by TCRdb to about 2020). Regarding the study in general: Two women and three men aged 18 to 49 years were included in the cohort. Libraries were prepared and TCR repertoires were sequenced by different laboratories using diverse techniques, in order to increase sequencing depth and limit assay-specific biases. Blood TCR repertoires of several healthy adults were deeply sequenced to estimate repertoire size and the extent of clonotype sharing between individuals. Per donor, three plates each were used for CD4 naive and CD4 memory, two for CD8 naive, and one for CD8 memory. Leukapheresis yielded between about 0.94 and 9.5 billion PBMCs per donor. Here is what the overall study found, with its caveats: Even with the large sequencing depth, rarefaction of the sorted-subset datasets indicated that sequencing was incomplete. Because the study included only a small number of donors, the genetic and exposure-history diversity represented was limited. Compared with non-shared clonotypes, the clonotypes found in all four sorted-subset donors had higher generation probabilities. Sharing across several donors was observed for approximately 5% of naive CD4, over 3% of naive CD8, around 2.5% of memory CD4, and around 0.4% of memory CD8 clonotypes. Estimated clonotype richness was generally larger for naive than for memory subsets. Pairwise subsampling led to the expectation that sequencing depth would affect the degree of clonotype sharing among donors. Only blood was sampled, and tissue TCR repertoires likely differ from those in blood.

Using the deep immunoSEQ assay, multiplex PCR amplified TCR CDR3 regions from genomic DNA. For each cell subset, the extracted genomic DNA was distributed evenly across all wells of several immunoSEQ 96-well plates, and each plate served as one replicate. For sorted subsets, 200 to 250 ng of genomic DNA, equivalent to some 30,000 T cell genomes, went into each replicate PCR. Purified libraries were measured with a Qubit 3.0 fluorometer, size-checked on a Bioanalyzer 2100, and measured again with the KAPA Library Quantification kit. Every immunoSEQ 96-well plate was sequenced on a dedicated single-read 150-cycle Illumina NextSeq 550 flow cell. The authors processed their data as follows. Because the immunoSEQ output held only junctional sequences and lacked quality scores, the filtering could not match the filtering applied to full-length reads. Sequences were annotated with PyIR, a Python wrapper for IgBLAST v1.9, and V/J genes and CDR3 were assigned using IMGT germline references. Reads with weak V/J assignments (E-value above 1e-6), missing CDR3, stop codons, out-of-frame junctions, or ambiguous translated residues were removed. V3J clonotypes were defined by identical inferred V gene, J gene, and CDR3 amino acid sequence. The percentage overlap between two repertoires was calculated by dividing the number of shared unique clonotypes by the size of the smaller repertoire. RTK rarefaction, the Chao1 estimator, and Recon v2.1 estimates of unobserved clonotypes were used to assess repertoire richness. For all TCRbeta clonotypes obtained by the gDNA method from several donors, generation probabilities were computed with OLGA. As stored in TCRdb, this immuneACCESS dataset retains in-frame rearrangements with V and J assigned. A fraction of the clones does not appear; measured against another copy, unresolved V genes explain less than half of the discrepancy, and the remainder lacks a known reason. V, J and clone size reflect that table, while D and trimming were determined from the DNA. Across this sample there are over a million clones, with around 97% seen only once. The ten largest clones take up roughly 1.2% of the sample.

The CDR3 starts with the cysteine, ends with the phenylalanine, and has 14 residues. Only CDR3 DNA remains: 42 bases, in frame from the first base. The germline V gene (reference sequence) yields SSHAT for CDR1 and FNYEAQ for CDR2. Trimming leaves V shorter by 7 bases and J shorter by 2 bases, with the junction holding 7 bases beyond the gene matches. The donors were healthy, HIV-negative adults who had no recently reported acute infections or vaccinations. Every donor was a Caucasian adult residing in Nashville, Tennessee, USA. Magnetic negative selection was used to enrich CD4+ T cells, after which naive cells were positively selected on CD45RA and the negative fraction became the memory subset. Blood was obtained by leukapheresis, after which PBMCs were separated by Ficoll-Histopaque density gradient centrifugation and cryopreserved in liquid nitrogen vapor phase. Purity and quantity of every magnetically sorted T cell population were checked by analytical flow cytometry. Genomic DNA was isolated from each sorted fraction and quantified by UV absorbance on a Nanodrop 2000c.

The chain links TRBV7-7 with TRBJ2-5; 7 nucleotides in the junction match TRBD1. This receptor was taken from a man aged 30-40 years in good health. The source material was naive CD4+ T cells sorted from blood. The cell subset or site tag for this specimen amounts to: CD45RA+ positively selected. Read as DNA, the sequence is TGTGCCAGCACCCCAGACAGGGAACAAGAGACCCAGTACTTC. Protein translation: CASTPDREQETQYF.